The 7 T cell receptor beta chains reported below all come from one sample, sequenced in a study of shared clonotypes between healthy human individuals. TCRdb's table, derived via immunoSEQ multiplex PCR, lists solely in-frame clones and lacks some. This repertoire shows around 2.1 million clones, approximately 94% found once; its top ten account for more than 0.1%. The sequenced sample was naive CD4+ T cells sorted from blood. The sample's subset: CD45RA+ positively selected. These receptors all stem from a man younger than 35 in good health.

CDR3 protein: CASSLGQGWGTNTEAFF. The CDR3 bases are TGTGCCAGCAGCCTTGGACAGGGTTGGGGCACGAACACTGAAGCTTTCTTT. The V gene is TRBV9, the J gene TRBJ1-1; 8 bases align to TRBD1. CDR1 and CDR2 from the germline V gene are SGDLS and YYNGEE. The CDR3 runs 17 residues. V shed 4 bases, J shed 1 base, and the junction held 12 bases outside the gene matches.

This clone was seen just once. The CDR3 protein is CASSNRALSNNEQFF. The CDR3 DNA reads TGTGCCAGCAGCAACCGGGCTCTGAGTAACAATGAGCAGTTCTTC. The V call is TRBV5-6, the J call TRBJ2-1; no definite D call. Trimming removed 4 bases at V and 5 bases at J, with 16 bases between. CDR1 is SGHDT and CDR2 is YYEEEE in the germline V gene. This CDR3 has 15 residues. The full variable domain, in which reference TRBV5-6 and TRBJ2-1 provide the parts outside the CDR3, is DAGVTQSPTHLIKTRGQQVTLRCSPKSGHDTVSWYQQALGQGPQFIFQYYEEEERQRGNFPDRFSGHQFPNYSSELNVNALLLGDSALYLCASSNRALSNNEQFFGPGTRLTVL.

The chain links TRBV5-4 to TRBJ2-7; 8 nucleotides line up with TRBD1. The CDR3 totals 16 residues. J was trimmed by 0 bases and V by 4 bases; bases with no gene match: 9. The germline CDR1 and CDR2 sequences are SGHNT and YYREEE (reference sequence). CDR3 sequence (DNA): TGTGCCAGCAGCCCCTATCCACAGGGGGGCTCCTACGAGCAGTACTTC. Amino acids: CASSPYPQGGSYEQYF.

Concerning this clone itself: Other DNA variants within this sample encode the same CDR3. This chain links TRBV5-1 with TRBJ2-7, with a possible D match to TRBD1 (6 bases). CDR1 and CDR2 from the germline V gene are SGHRS and YFSETQ. Trimming cost V 2 bases and J 0 bases, with 9 bases left between them. The length of the CDR3 is 14 residues. CDR3 DNA: TGCGCCAGCAGCTTCGGACAGAGCTCCTACGAGCAGTACTTC. This encodes CASSFGQSSYEQYF.

The CDR3 bases are TGTGCCAGCAGCTCGGGGGGGGAGAGGGACGAGCAGTACTTC. It codes for CASSSGGERDEQYF. This chain connects TRBV5-4 to TRBJ2-7; 8 nucleotides match TRBD2. J was trimmed by 5 bases and V by 3 bases; bases with no gene match: 7. The CDR3 covers 14 residues. Germline loops: CDR1 SGHNT, CDR2 YYREEE (reference sequence).

The chain combines TRBV2 with TRBJ1-6, with D perhaps matching TRBD1 (5 bases). V lost 7 bases and J 2 bases, leaving 12 bases between the germline ends. This CDR3 is 15 amino acids long. Germline V gene lookup returns CDR1 SNHLY and CDR2 FYNNEI. CDR3 sequence: CASTVDSTYNSPLHF. In nucleotides, the CDR3 is TGTGCCAGCACGGTAGACAGCACCTATAATTCACCCCTCCACTTT.

This clone appeared once. This rearrangement joins TRBV10-3 to TRBJ2-3, with D perhaps given as TRBD1 or TRBD2 (6 bases each). Deletions cut 7 bases from V and 0 bases from J, with 11 bases between. The CDR3 totals 14 residues. Germline V gene data show CDR1 as ENHRY and CDR2 as SYGVKD. CDR3 protein: CAIKTGASTDTQYF. The CDR3 region has the DNA TGTGCCATCAAAACGGGGGCAAGCACAGATACGCAGTATTTT.